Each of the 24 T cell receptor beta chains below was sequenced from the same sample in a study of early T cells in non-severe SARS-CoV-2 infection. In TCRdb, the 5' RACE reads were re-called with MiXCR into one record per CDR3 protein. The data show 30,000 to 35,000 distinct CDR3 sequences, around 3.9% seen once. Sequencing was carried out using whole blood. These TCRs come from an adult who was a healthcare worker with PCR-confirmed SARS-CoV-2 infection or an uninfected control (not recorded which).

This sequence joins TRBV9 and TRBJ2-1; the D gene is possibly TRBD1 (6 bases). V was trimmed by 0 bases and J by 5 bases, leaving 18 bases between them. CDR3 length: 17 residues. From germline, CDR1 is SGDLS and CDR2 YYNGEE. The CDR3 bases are TGTGCCAGCAGCGTAGTTCACGGCCAGGGGATAAACAATGAGCAGTTCTTC. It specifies CASSVVHGQGINNEQFF.

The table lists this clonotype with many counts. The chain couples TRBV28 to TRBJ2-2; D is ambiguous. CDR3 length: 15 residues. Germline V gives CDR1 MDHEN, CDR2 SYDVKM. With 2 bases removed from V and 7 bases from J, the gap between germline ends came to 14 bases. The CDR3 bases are TGTGCCAGCAGTTTAACGACCGGACCAGTCGGGGAGCTGTTTTTT. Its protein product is CASSLTTGPVGELFF. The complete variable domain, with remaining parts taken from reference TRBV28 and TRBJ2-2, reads DVKVTQSSRYLVKRTGEKVFLECVQDMDHENMFWYRQDPGLGLRLIYFSYDVKMKEKGDIPEGYSVSREKKERFSLILESASTNQTSMYLCASSLTTGPVGELFFGEGSRLTVL.

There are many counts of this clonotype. This CDR3 reads CSAPYPLATAYNEQFF. As DNA, the CDR3 is TGCAGTGCTCCATACCCCCTAGCGACCGCCTACAATGAGCAGTTCTTC. The chain couples TRBV20-1 to TRBJ2-1, with TRBD2 as a possible D gene (6 bases). The CDR3 runs to 16 residues. V lost 5 bases to trimming and J lost 2 bases, with 19 bases between them. Germline V lookup: CDR1 DFQATT, CDR2 SNEGSKA (reference sequence).

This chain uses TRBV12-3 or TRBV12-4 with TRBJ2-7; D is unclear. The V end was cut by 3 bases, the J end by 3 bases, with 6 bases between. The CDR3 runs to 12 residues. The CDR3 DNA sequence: TGTGCCAGCAGTTTGGGCTTCTACGAGCAGTACTTC. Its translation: CASSLGFYEQYF.

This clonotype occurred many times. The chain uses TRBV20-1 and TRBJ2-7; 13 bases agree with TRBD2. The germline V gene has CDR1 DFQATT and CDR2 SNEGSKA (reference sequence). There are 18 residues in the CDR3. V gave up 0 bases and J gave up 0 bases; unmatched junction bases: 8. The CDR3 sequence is CSAREPGLAGLSSYEQYF. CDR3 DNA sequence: TGCAGTGCTAGAGAGCCGGGACTAGCGGGGCTCAGCTCCTACGAGCAGTACTTC.

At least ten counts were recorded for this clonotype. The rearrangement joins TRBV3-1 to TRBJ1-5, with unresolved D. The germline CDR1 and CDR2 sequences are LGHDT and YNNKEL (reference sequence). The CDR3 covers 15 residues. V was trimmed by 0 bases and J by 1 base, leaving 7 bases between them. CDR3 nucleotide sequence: TGTGCCAGCAGCCAAGATTCACAGAGCAATCAGCCCCAGCATTTT. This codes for CASSQDSQSNQPQHF.

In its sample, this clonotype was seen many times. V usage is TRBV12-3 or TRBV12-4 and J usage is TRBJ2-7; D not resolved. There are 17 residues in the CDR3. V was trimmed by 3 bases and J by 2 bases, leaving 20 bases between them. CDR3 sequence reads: CASSFLRDSLSPYEQYF. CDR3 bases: TGTGCCAGCAGTTTCCTCCGCGACTCTCTTAGCCCCTACGAGCAGTACTTC.

The chain's CDR3 is CASTRGTGRQYF. CDR3 DNA: TGTGCCAGCACCAGAGGGACAGGGAGACAGTACTTC. This chain connects TRBV2 to TRBJ2-7; TRBD1 matches 9 bases. V gave up 7 bases and J gave up 10 bases; unmatched junction bases: 8. Per the germline V gene, CDR1 is SNHLY and CDR2 is FYNNEI. The CDR3 extends over 12 amino acids.

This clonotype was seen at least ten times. For the CDR3, the DNA is TGTGCCACCAGCATCAGGACTAGCGGGAGCCATGAGCAGTTCTTC. Amino acid sequence: CATSIRTSGSHEQFF. J is TRBJ2-1 and V is TRBV15; 13 bases line up with TRBD2. CDR3 length: 15 amino acids. Per the germline V gene, CDR1 is LNHNV and CDR2 is YYDKDF (reference sequence). Germline trimming cut 4 bases from V and 8 bases from J; bases unmatched to any gene: 5.

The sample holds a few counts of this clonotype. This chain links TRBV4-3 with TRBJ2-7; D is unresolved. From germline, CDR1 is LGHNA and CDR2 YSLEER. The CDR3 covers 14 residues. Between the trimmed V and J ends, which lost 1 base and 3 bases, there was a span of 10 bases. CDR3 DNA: TGCGCCAGCAGCCAAGGTAACGCAGGCTACGAGCAGTACTTC. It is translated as CASSQGNAGYEQYF.

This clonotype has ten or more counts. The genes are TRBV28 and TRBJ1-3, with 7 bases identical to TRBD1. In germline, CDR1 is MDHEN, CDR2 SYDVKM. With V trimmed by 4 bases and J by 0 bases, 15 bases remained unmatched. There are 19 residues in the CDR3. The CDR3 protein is CASSSVTGQQTFSGNTIYF. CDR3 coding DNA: TGTGCCAGCAGTTCGGTTACGGGACAGCAAACGTTCTCTGGAAACACCATATATTTT.

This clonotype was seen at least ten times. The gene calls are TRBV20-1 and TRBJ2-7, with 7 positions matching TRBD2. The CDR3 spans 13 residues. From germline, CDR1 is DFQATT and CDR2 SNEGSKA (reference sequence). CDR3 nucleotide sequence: TGCAGCATGTCGGGACGGGGGGTCTACGAGCAGTACTTC. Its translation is CSMSGRGVYEQYF.

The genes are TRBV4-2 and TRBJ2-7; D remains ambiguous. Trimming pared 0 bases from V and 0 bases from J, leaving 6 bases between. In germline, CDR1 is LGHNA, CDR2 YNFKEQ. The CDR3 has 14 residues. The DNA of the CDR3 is TGTGCCAGCAGCCAAGATGATTACTCCTACGAGCAGTACTTC. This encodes CASSQDDYSYEQYF.

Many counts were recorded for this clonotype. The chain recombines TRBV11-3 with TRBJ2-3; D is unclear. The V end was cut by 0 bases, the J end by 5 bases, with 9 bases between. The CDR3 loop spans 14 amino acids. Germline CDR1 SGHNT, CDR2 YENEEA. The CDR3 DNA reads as TGTGCCAGCAGCTTAGATCGCGTGAGAGATACGCAGTATTTT. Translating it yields CASSLDRVRDTQYF.

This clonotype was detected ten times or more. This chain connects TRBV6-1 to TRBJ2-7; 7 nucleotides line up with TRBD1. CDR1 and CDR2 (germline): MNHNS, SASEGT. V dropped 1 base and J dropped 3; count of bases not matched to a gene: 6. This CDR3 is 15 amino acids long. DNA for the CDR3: TGTGCCAGCAGTGAAGGACAGGGTTGGGGCTACGAGCAGTACTTC. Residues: CASSEGQGWGYEQYF.

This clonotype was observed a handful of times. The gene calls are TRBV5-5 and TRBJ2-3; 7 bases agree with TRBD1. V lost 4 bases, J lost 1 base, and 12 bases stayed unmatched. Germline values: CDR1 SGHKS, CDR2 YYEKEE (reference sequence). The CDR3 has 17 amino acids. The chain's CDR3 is CASSPTTGQSRTDTQYF. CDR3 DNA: TGTGCCAGCAGCCCCACGACAGGGCAAAGTCGCACAGATACGCAGTATTTT.

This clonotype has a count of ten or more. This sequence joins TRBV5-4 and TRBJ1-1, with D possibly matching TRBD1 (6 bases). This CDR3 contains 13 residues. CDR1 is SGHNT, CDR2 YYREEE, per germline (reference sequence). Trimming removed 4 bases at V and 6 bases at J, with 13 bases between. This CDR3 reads CASSPGAVAEAFF. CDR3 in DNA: TGTGCCAGCAGCCCAGGGGCCGTGGCTGAAGCTTTCTTT.

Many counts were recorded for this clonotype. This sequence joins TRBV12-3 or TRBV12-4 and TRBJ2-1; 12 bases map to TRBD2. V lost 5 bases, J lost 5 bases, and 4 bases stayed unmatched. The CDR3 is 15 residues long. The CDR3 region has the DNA TGTGCCAGCAGTCAAGCTAGCGGGGGGGACAATGAGCAGTTCTTC. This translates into CASSQASGGDNEQFF.

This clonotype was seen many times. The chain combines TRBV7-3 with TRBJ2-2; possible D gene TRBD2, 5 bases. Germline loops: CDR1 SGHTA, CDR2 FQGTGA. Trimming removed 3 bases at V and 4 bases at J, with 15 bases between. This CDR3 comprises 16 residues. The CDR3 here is CASSFTGMAGTGELFF. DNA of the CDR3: TGTGCCAGCAGCTTTACCGGGATGGCGGGCACCGGGGAGCTGTTTTTT.

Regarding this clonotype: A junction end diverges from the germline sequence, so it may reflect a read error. In nucleotides, the CDR3 is TGCGCCAGCAGCTTGAAGAGGGACAGTTCGAGCTCCTGCGAGCAGTACTTC. Protein: CASSLKRDSSSSCEQYF. V gene TRBV5-1 combines with J gene TRBJ2-7; 7 bases agree with TRBD1. CDR1 is SGHRS, CDR2 YFSETQ, per germline. The CDR3 is made up of 17 amino acids.

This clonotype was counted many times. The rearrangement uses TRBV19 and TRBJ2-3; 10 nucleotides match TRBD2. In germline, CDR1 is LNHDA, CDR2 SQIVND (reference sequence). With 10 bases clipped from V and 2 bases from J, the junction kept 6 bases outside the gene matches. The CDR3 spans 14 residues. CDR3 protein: CATKAGGHTDTQYF. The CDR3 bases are TGTGCCACCAAAGCGGGAGGGCACACAGATACGCAGTATTTT.

CDR3 sequence (DNA): TGTGCCAGCAGGGGACAGGGAGCGAACACTGAAGCTTTCTTT. Its protein product is CASRGQGANTEAFF. The chain has TRBV6-1 and TRBJ1-1; 9 positions match TRBD1. The CDR3 length is 14 residues. Looked up from germline, CDR1 is MNHNS and CDR2 is SASEGT. V dropped 6 bases and J dropped 1; count of bases not matched to a gene: 3.

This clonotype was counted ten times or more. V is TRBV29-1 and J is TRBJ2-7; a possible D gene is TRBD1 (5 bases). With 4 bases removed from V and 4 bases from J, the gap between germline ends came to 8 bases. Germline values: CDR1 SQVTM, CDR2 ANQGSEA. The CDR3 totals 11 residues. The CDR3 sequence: CSVAQGYEQYF. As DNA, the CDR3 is TGCAGCGTTGCCCAGGGTTACGAGCAGTACTTC.

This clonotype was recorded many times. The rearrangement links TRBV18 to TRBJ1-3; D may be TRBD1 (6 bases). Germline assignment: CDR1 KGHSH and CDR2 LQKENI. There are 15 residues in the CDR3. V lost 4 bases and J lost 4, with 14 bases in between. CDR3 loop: CASSRWGAEGNTIYF. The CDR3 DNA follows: TGTGCCAGCTCACGATGGGGGGCTGAAGGAAACACCATATATTTT.